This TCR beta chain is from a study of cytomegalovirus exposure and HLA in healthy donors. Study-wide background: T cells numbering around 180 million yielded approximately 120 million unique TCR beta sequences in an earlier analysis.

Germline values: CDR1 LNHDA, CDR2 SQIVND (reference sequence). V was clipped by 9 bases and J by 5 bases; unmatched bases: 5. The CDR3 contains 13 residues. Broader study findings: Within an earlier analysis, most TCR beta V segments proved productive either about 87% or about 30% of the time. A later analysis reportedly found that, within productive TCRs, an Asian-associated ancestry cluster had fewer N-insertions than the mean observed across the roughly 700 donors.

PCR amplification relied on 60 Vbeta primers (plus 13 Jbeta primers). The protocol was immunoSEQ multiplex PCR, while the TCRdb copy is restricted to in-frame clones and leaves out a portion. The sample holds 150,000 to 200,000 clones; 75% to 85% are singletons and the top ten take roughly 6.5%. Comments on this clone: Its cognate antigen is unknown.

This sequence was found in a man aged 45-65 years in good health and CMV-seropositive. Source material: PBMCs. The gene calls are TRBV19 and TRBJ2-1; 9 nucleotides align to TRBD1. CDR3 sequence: CASRDRVHNEQFF. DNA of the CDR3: TGTGCCAGCCGGGACAGGGTCCACAATGAGCAGTTCTTC.